This T cell receptor (beta chain) was observed in a study of TIL therapy for anti-PD-1-resistant metastatic lung cancer. In the study overall: Several tumors were EGFR-mutant and two were ALK-rearranged.

This was the immunoSEQ v3 assay. Libraries were sequenced to roughly 2 million read pairs (survey) or roughly 5-6.5 million (deep). Measured with immunoSEQ multiplex PCR; TCRdb has only the in-frame clones, and not every one. The data show 57,000 or so clones, with around 87% seen just once and just over 2.5% held by the top ten. The length of the CDR3 is 16 residues. With 1 base clipped from V and 12 bases from J, the junction kept 14 bases outside the gene matches. Germline V gives CDR1 LNHDA, CDR2 SQIVND (reference sequence). In the case of this clone: Antigen unknown.

Time point noted: pre-treatment sample, taken before nivolumab and TIL therapy. Whole-study findings and limits: TIL clonotype persistence in blood showed no apparent association with response. The cohort had more treatment-naive, never-smoker and oncogene-addicted patients than typical.

The sample in question was blood, obtained at baseline. This clonotype was sampled from a person between 25 and 79 years old with non-small cell lung cancer. V is TRBV19 and J is TRBJ2-1, with 8 bases identical to TRBD2. CDR3 protein: CASSIGREVRIGGQFF. CDR3 sequence (DNA): TGTGCCAGTAGTATAGGGCGGGAGGTGAGGATAGGGGGGCAGTTCTTC.